Listed below are T cell receptor beta chains from one sample, sequenced in a study of cytomegalovirus exposure and HLA in healthy donors. The data were produced by immunoSEQ multiplex PCR, yet TCRdb's version contains in-frame clones alone and is incomplete. The table has over 150,000 clones, 86% seen once; the top ten hold 2.1%. The sample taken for sequencing was PBMCs. These receptors originate from a human donor in good health. Both conserved end residues are part of each CDR3. A D gene is named only where the DNA matches it firmly. The size field is filled for only some rows; it gives once, few, many or a size class.

j_call,v_call,d_call,clone_size,cdr3_nt,cdr3_aa
TRBJ2-1,TRBV6-5,TRBD1,once,TGTGCCAGCAGTTTTGGACAGGGCCGCAATGAGCAGTTCTTC,CASSFGQGRNEQFF
TRBJ2-7,TRBV12-5,TRBD1,-,TGTGCTAGTGGTTTGGCCGGGACAGGAAACTCCTACGAGCAGTACTTC,CASGLAGTGNSYEQYF
TRBJ2-3,TRBV4-1,TRBD2,once,TGCGCCAGCAGCCAAGAATTCGGGTCTAGCGGGAGGGCAGATACGCAGTATTTT,CASSQEFGSSGRADTQYF
TRBJ1-1,TRBV19,-,once,TGTGCCAGTAGTCATCTACCGGGGACAAAGAACACTGAAGCTTTCTTT,CASSHLPGTKNTEAFF
TRBJ1-3,TRBV7-3,-,-,TGTGCCAGCAGCTTATCTCCACTCTATGGTTCGGCTGGAAACACCATATATTTT,CASSLSPLYGSAGNTIYF
TRBJ2-2,TRBV12-5,-,-,TGTGCTAGTGCCACATCCAGGGCTATGAACACCGGGGAGCTGTTTTTT,CASATSRAMNTGELFF
TRBJ2-7,TRBV19,-,-,TGTGCCAGTAGTATATATCTGGGGCGAGCCTACGAGCAGTACTTC,CASSIYLGRAYEQYF
TRBJ2-4,TRBV5-4,TRBD1,-,TGTGCCAGCAGCTTTCGGGACAGTTCCAACATTCAGTACTTC,CASSFRDSSNIQYF
TRBJ1-5,TRBV18,-,-,TGTGCCAGCTCACCCTCCGGGAATCAGCCCCAGCATTTT,CASSPSGNQPQHF
TRBJ2-1,TRBV6-4,TRBD2,-,TGTGCCAGCAGTGACTCGAGCGGGGGGCTCAACAATGAGCAGTTCTTC,CASSDSSGGLNNEQFF
TRBJ2-7,TRBV2,TRBD2,few,TGTGCCAGCAGCGGACTAGCGGGGCTCGAGCAGTACTTC,CASSGLAGLEQYF
TRBJ2-1,TRBV7-2,TRBD2,-,TGTGCCAGCAGCTCCGGACTAGCTAGCTACAATGAGCAGTTCTTC,CASSSGLASYNEQFF
TRBJ2-6,TRBV6-5,-,many,TGTGCCAGCAGTTACGAGTGGTCTGGGGCCAACGTCCTGACTTTC,CASSYEWSGANVLTF
TRBJ1-4,TRBV30,-,-,TGTGCCTGGGGGGGTTCGGGACTTCGGGAAGCTAATGAAAAACTGTTTTTT,CAWGGSGLREANEKLFF
TRBJ2-7,TRBV9,-,-,TGTGCCAGCAGCGTAGGCGGGGGCTATGGCGAGCAGTACTTC,CASSVGGGYGEQYF
TRBJ1-5,TRBV28,-,-,TGTGCCAGCAGGGAGAGCAATCAGCCCCAGCATTTT,CASRESNQPQHF
TRBJ2-7,TRBV10-2,TRBD1,-,TGCGCCAGCAGTGACAGGACAGGACCCTACGAGCAGTACTTC,CASSDRTGPYEQYF
TRBJ2-7,TRBV5-3,-,-,TGTGCCAGAAGCCCGGTCAGAGGCTTCTACGAGCAGTACTTC,CARSPVRGFYEQYF
TRBJ1-3,TRBV4-2,-,few,TGTGCCAGCAGCCAAGAAGAGGGTGCTGGAAACACCATATATTTT,CASSQEEGAGNTIYF
TRBJ2-5,TRBV7-3,-,-,TGTGCCAGCAGCTTATGGGCGGGAGAGACCCAGTACTTC,CASSLWAGETQYF
TRBJ1-5,TRBV19,TRBD1,-,TGTGCCAGTAGTAGACAGGGCTACCTCAATCAGCCCCAGCATTTT,CASSRQGYLNQPQHF
TRBJ1-1,TRBV9,TRBD1,-,TGTGCCAGCAGCGTAGCTACGACAGGGGCTGAAGCTTTCTTT,CASSVATTGAEAFF
TRBJ1-1,TRBV5-1,TRBD1,-,TGCGCCAGCAGCTTGGGGGACAGGGAGAACACTGAAGCTTTCTTT,CASSLGDRENTEAFF
TRBJ2-1,TRBV5-1,TRBD2,once,TGCGCCAGCAGCCAGGGGACGACTAGCGGGTATAATGAGCAGTTCTTC,CASSQGTTSGYNEQFF
TRBJ2-7,TRBV9,TRBD1,-,TGTGCCAGCAGCCTGACAGGGGGTGTCGAGCAGTACTTC,CASSLTGGVEQYF
TRBJ1-5,TRBV7-2,TRBD1,-,TGTGCCAGCAGCGGAATGGGACAGATCAATCAGCCCCAGCATTTT,CASSGMGQINQPQHF
TRBJ2-7,TRBV21-1,-,-,TGTGCCAGCAGTAGCAGAGAATACGAGCAGTACTTC,CASSSREYEQYF
TRBJ2-5,TRBV7-8,-,-,TGTGCCAGCAGCCCAGAAGGGGGGGGGCAAGAGACCCAGTACTTC,CASSPEGGGQETQYF
TRBJ2-7,TRBV12-5,TRBD2,-,TGTGCTAGTGGTTTGGCTAGCGGGGGGGCAGGGTACTTC,CASGLASGGAGYF
TRBJ1-4,TRBV6-5,-,-,TGTGCCAGCAGTTCGGCGGAGGGTACTGAAAAACTGTTTTTT,CASSSAEGTEKLFF
TRBJ2-7,TRBV5-1,TRBD2,-,TGCGCCAGCAGCATCGGGACTAGCGGGACCTACGAGCAGTACTTC,CASSIGTSGTYEQYF
TRBJ2-1,TRBV4-2,TRBD2,-,TGTGCCAGCAGCCAAGTCACTAGCGGCTCCTACAATGAGCAGTTCTTC,CASSQVTSGSYNEQFF
TRBJ1-5,TRBV5-1,-,few,TGCGCCAGCAGCTTGGCTCCTCTTGATCAGCCCCAGCATTTT,CASSLAPLDQPQHF
TRBJ2-7,TRBV4-1,-,once,TGCGCCAGCAGCCAAGGCGGCCAGGGGCCGTACGAGCAGTACTTC,CASSQGGQGPYEQYF
TRBJ2-7,TRBV10-3,TRBD1,-,TGTGCCAGCCCCGTAGGGGACAGGAGGAACGAGCAGTACTTC,CASPVGDRRNEQYF
TRBJ2-1,TRBV9,-,-,TGTGCCAGCAGCGTAAACAGTCAGGGTGAGCAGTTCTTC,CASSVNSQGEQFF
TRBJ2-2,TRBV19,TRBD2,once,TGTGCCAGTAGTCCCATAGCGGGAGAAACCGGGGAGCTGTTTTTT,CASSPIAGETGELFF
TRBJ1-2,TRBV2,-,-,TGTGCCAGCAGTGTGAGTGGCAGTAGCAACTATGGCTACACCTTC,CASSVSGSSNYGYTF
TRBJ2-7,TRBV7-9,-,-,TGTGCCAGCAGCTTCTCTGGGGCCCAAGACGAGCAGTACTTC,CASSFSGAQDEQYF
TRBJ2-5,TRBV4-1,-,-,TGCGCCAGCACCCCGTTGGGGGCGATGAGCCAAGAGACCCAGTACTTC,CASTPLGAMSQETQYF
TRBJ1-5,TRBV10-3,-,-,TGTGCCATCAATTCCCCTGGAGCGGTAAAAAATCAGCCCCAGCATTTT,CAINSPGAVKNQPQHF
TRBJ1-2,TRBV6-1,-,-,TGTGCCAGCAGTGAAGGTGTCGCAGAACCCTATGGCTACACCTTC,CASSEGVAEPYGYTF
TRBJ2-4,TRBV30,TRBD2,-,TGTGCCTGGAGTGCCAGCGGGAGAAGGTTAGCCAAAAACATTCAGTACTTC,CAWSASGRRLAKNIQYF
TRBJ2-7,TRBV7-2,TRBD1,-,TGTGCCAGCAGCCGTCGGACAGGCCTGGCCTACGAGCAGTACTTC,CASSRRTGLAYEQYF
TRBJ2-6,TRBV2,-,-,TGTGCCAGCAGCCAGGACACAGGTGGGGCCAACGTCCTGACTTTC,CASSQDTGGANVLTF
TRBJ2-1,TRBV27,TRBD2,-,TGTGCCAGCAGTCCACCTGGACTAGCGGGGACCTACAATGAGCAGTTCTTC,CASSPPGLAGTYNEQFF
TRBJ1-4,TRBV18,-,-,TGTGCCAGCTCACCAGGCCTTAATGAAAAACTGTTTTTT,CASSPGLNEKLFF